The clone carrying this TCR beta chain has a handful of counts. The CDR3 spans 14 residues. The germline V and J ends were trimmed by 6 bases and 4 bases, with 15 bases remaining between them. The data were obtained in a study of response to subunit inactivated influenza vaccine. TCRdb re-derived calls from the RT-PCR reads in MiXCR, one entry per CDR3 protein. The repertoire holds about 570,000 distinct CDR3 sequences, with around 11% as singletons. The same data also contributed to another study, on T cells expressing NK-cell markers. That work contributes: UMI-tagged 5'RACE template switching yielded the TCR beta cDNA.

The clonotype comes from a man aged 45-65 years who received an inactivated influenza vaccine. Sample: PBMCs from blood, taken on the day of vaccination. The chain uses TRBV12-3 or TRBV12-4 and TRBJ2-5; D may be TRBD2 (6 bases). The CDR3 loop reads CASSTVGGRETQYF. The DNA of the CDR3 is TGTGCCAGCAGCACCGTCGGGGGTCGAGAGACCCAGTACTTC.